What follows are 25 T cell receptor beta chains derived from one specimen sequenced in a study of shared clonotypes between healthy human individuals. TCRdb's table, derived via immunoSEQ multiplex PCR, lists solely in-frame clones and lacks some. Among about 460,000 clones listed, roughly three quarters were seen once. Sequenced: PBMCs. The receptor set was obtained from a woman between 35 and 50 years old in good health. Some clones in this sample may be carry-over from other donors' samples.

This clone was detected many times. The gene calls are TRBV18 and TRBJ2-1, with 13 bases matching TRBD2. This CDR3 spans 18 amino acids. V dropped 2 bases and J dropped 3; count of bases not matched to a gene: 7. Per germline, CDR1 KGHSH and CDR2 LQKENI. The CDR3: CASSPKRTSGSFYNEQFF. As DNA, the CDR3 is TGTGCCAGCTCACCAAAACGGACTAGCGGGAGTTTCTACAATGAGCAGTTCTTC.

This clone was seen just once. The chain links TRBV4-3 to TRBJ2-3; D perhaps matches TRBD2 (5 bases). V was clipped by 3 bases and J by 3 bases, with 13 bases between them. This CDR3 has 15 residues. Looked up from germline, CDR1 is LGHNA and CDR2 is YSLEER. The CDR3: CASSQYHSGTDTQYF. The CDR3 DNA is TGCGCCAGCAGCCAGTATCACTCGGGGACAGATACGCAGTATTTT.

CDR3 nucleotide sequence: TGTGCCAGCAGCGTACTAGCGGGGGGGAACACCGGGGAGCTGTTTTTT. This gives the protein CASSVLAGGNTGELFF. The gene calls are TRBV2 and TRBJ2-2; 12 bases are shared with TRBD2. Trimming removed 6 bases from V and 1 base from J; junction bases left unmatched: 3. The V gene's germline CDR1 is SNHLY and CDR2 FYNNEI. The CDR3 sequence is 16 residues long. Full variable domain (rest looked up from reference TRBV2 and TRBJ2-2): EPEVTQTPSHQVTQMGQEVILRCVPISNHLYFYWYRQILGQKVEFLVSFYNNEISEKSEIFDDQFSVERPDGSNFTLKIRSTKLEDSAMYFCASSVLAGGNTGELFFGEGSRLTVL.

This sequence joins TRBV5-1 and TRBJ2-2; no definite D call. The germline CDR1 and CDR2 sequences are SGHRS and YFSETQ. This CDR3 is built from 14 residues. V shed 3 bases and J shed 6 bases, with 12 bases lying between them. CDR3 loop: CASSYLSEAGELFF. The CDR3 DNA is TGCGCCAGCAGCTACCTAAGCGAGGCCGGGGAGCTGTTTTTT.

V usage is TRBV7-6 and J usage is TRBJ2-1; D is unclear. Germline CDR1 SGHVS, CDR2 FNYEAQ. This CDR3 comprises 14 residues. The V gene lost 5 bases and the J gene lost 8 bases, with 16 bases spanning the gap. This CDR3 reads CASSPREMSDEQFF. In DNA form, the CDR3 reads TGTGCCAGCAGCCCCCGAGAGATGTCCGATGAGCAGTTCTTC.

The CDR3: CAISESSGTGYQETQYF. DNA for the CDR3: TGTGCCATCAGTGAGTCTAGCGGGACAGGTTACCAAGAGACCCAGTACTTC. The chain has TRBV10-3 and TRBJ2-5, with D perhaps TRBD1 or TRBD2 (8 bases each). CDR3 size: 17 residues. The germline CDR1 and CDR2 sequences are ENHRY and SYGVKD. The germline V and J ends were trimmed by 0 bases and 0 bases, with 14 bases remaining between them.

This rearrangement joins TRBV5-1 to TRBJ2-1, with TRBD2 matching 9 bases. CDR1 is SGHRS, CDR2 YFSETQ, per germline. The CDR3 contains 15 residues. Trimming took 0 bases from V and 8 from J; bases not matched to a gene: 6. The DNA for the CDR3 is TGCGCCAGCAGCTTGGTAGTAGCGGGAGACTATGAGCAGTTCTTC. This codes for CASSLVVAGDYEQFF.

This chain joins TRBV11-2 and TRBJ2-7; TRBD1 matches 8 bases. Germline CDR1 and CDR2: SGHAT and FQNNGV. V lost 3 bases, J lost 1 base, and 5 bases stayed unmatched. The CDR3 totals 15 residues. In DNA, the CDR3 is TGTGCCAGCAGCTTCACCCGGGACAGGTCCTACGAGCAGTACTTC. Protein product: CASSFTRDRSYEQYF.

On this clone itself: Germline and junction disagree at one end, which may indicate a read error. The chain joins TRBV5-1 to TRBJ1-1, with D possibly matching TRBD1 (6 bases). The V gene's germline CDR1 is SGHRS and CDR2 YFSETQ. The CDR3 contains 16 residues. The CDR3, as DNA: TGCGCCAACAGCGCCACGGCGGGGGCGCGGAGTACTGAAGCTTTCTTT. The encoded protein is CANSATAGARSTEAFF.

The CDR3 bases are TGTGCCAGTAGTCTCGGGAGACATTCCTACGAGCAGTACTTC. It translates to CASSLGRHSYEQYF. J is TRBJ2-7 and V is TRBV19; weak D call: TRBD2 (6 bases). Trimming stripped 5 bases from V and 1 base from J, with 12 bases between. The CDR3 contains 14 residues. CDR1 LNHDA and CDR2 SQIVND come from the germline V gene (reference sequence).

This clone appeared many times. The rearrangement links TRBV7-3 to TRBJ2-1; the match to TRBD2 covers 10 bases. This CDR3 has 17 amino acids. Germline CDR1 SGHTA, CDR2 FQGTGA. J lost 8 bases, V lost 2 bases, and 12 bases had no gene match. CDR3 residues: CASSLGLAGALRDEQFF. CDR3 nucleotide sequence: TGTGCCAGCAGCTTAGGGCTAGCGGGAGCATTGAGGGATGAGCAGTTCTTC.

The chain carries TRBV2 and TRBJ2-7; no definite D call. The germline V gene has CDR1 SNHLY and CDR2 FYNNEI. The CDR3 consists of 12 residues. V shed 5 bases and J shed 4 bases, with 9 bases lying between them. For the CDR3, the DNA is TGTGCCAGCAGTCCGACTGGTTACGAGCAGTACTTC. Translated, it gives CASSPTGYEQYF. Combining the CDR3 with reference TRBV2 and TRBJ2-7 gives the whole variable domain EPEVTQTPSHQVTQMGQEVILRCVPISNHLYFYWYRQILGQKVEFLVSFYNNEISEKSEIFDDQFSVERPDGSNFTLKIRSTKLEDSAMYFCASSPTGYEQYFGPGTRLTVT.

The chain couples TRBV7-9 to TRBJ2-7; TRBD1 aligns across 9 bases. With 5 bases clipped from V and 2 bases from J, the junction kept 13 bases outside the gene matches. There are 17 residues in the CDR3. Germline assignment: CDR1 SEHNR and CDR2 FQNEAQ (reference sequence). The CDR3 loop reads CASSPRDRDPLAYEQYF. DNA for the CDR3: TGTGCCAGCAGCCCCCGGGACAGGGACCCCCTAGCCTACGAGCAGTACTTC.

The chain has TRBV7-2 and TRBJ2-7, with TRBD1 matching 7 bases. The ends lost 5 bases at V and 6 bases at J; junction bases unmatched: 13. The CDR3 length is 15 residues. Germline CDR1 reads SGHTA; CDR2 reads FQGNSA. The CDR3 protein is CASSVTGTAGSEQYF. CDR3 nucleotide sequence: TGTGCCAGCAGCGTAACCGGGACAGCCGGTTCCGAGCAGTACTTC.

This CDR3 is CASSQRGRSGNTIYF. As DNA, the CDR3 is TGTGCCAGCAGCCAAAGGGGGCGAAGTGGAAACACCATATATTTT. J is TRBJ1-3 and V is TRBV28; TRBD1 matches 7 bases. Trimming took 6 bases from V and 3 from J; bases not matched to a gene: 8. The CDR3 is made up of 15 amino acids. From germline, CDR1 is MDHEN and CDR2 SYDVKM.

On this clone: This same CDR3 is encoded by further DNA sequences in the sample. This chain uses TRBV27 with TRBJ2-1, with 12 positions matching TRBD2. V dropped 4 bases and J dropped 4; count of bases not matched to a gene: 5. Germline V gene data show CDR1 as MNHEY and CDR2 as SMNVEV (reference sequence). This CDR3 region has 16 residues. Here the CDR3 DNA reads TGTGCCAGCAGTTCCTACCTAGCGGGAGGGTACAATGAGCAGTTCTTC. Translated, it gives CASSSYLAGGYNEQFF.

As for this clone: A single base separates this from a much larger clone, so it may be a read error. The V and J genes are TRBV9 and TRBJ2-1; tentatively, D is TRBD2 (6 bases). V was trimmed by 3 bases and J by 2 bases, leaving 15 bases between them. CDR3 size: 16 residues. Germline V gene lookup returns CDR1 SGDLS and CDR2 YYNGEE. The CDR3 coding sequence is TGTGCCAGCAGCGCAAGGAGCGGAGGGCCCTACAATGAGCAGTTCTTC. This codes for CASSARSGGPYNEQFF.

The chain employs TRBV10-3 and TRBJ1-1; D is uncertain. Trimming removed 9 bases at V and 5 bases at J, with 13 bases between. Germline values: CDR1 ENHRY, CDR2 SYGVKD. The CDR3 is made up of 12 amino acids. CDR3 nucleotides: TGTGCCATGAGGACCCAAGGGACTGAAGCTTTCTTT. Translated: CAMRTQGTEAFF.

This clone was picked up a small number of times. This chain connects TRBV5-4 to TRBJ1-1, with 7 bases lining up with TRBD1. This CDR3 spans 14 amino acids. The junction had 5 bases not matched to a gene; V was cut back by 3 bases and J by 3 bases. Germline assignment: CDR1 SGHNT and CDR2 YYREEE (reference sequence). CDR3 nucleotide sequence: TGTGCCAGCAGCTCGGGACAGCCCCACACTGAAGCTTTCTTT. Its translation: CASSSGQPHTEAFF.

This chain joins TRBV4-3 and TRBJ1-2; TRBD1 might be the D (6 bases). The V gene's germline CDR1 is LGHNA and CDR2 YSLEER. With 3 bases removed from V and 0 bases from J, the gap between germline ends came to 20 bases. CDR3 length: 18 residues. For the CDR3, the DNA is TGCGCCAGCAGCCAGTACCTCCGGGACACCCAAGCTAACTATGGCTACACCTTC. This gives the protein CASSQYLRDTQANYGYTF.

This clone was counted a few times. The rearrangement joins TRBV6-1 to TRBJ2-1, with TRBD2 matching over 8 bases. The CDR3 extends over 13 amino acids. The germline gives CDR1 MNHNS, CDR2 SASEGT. The trim removed 6 bases at V and 9 bases at J, leaving 7 bases unmatched. CDR3 nucleotide sequence: TGTGCCAGCAGACGGACTAGCCGGGGTGAGCAGTTCTTC. Its translation is CASRRTSRGEQFF.

The CDR3 protein is CASNWDGTGEVGYTF. The DNA of the CDR3 is TGTGCCAGCAATTGGGATGGGACAGGGGAAGTTGGCTACACCTTC. This rearrangement joins TRBV7-2 to TRBJ1-2; TRBD1 aligns across 10 bases. In germline, CDR1 is SGHTA, CDR2 FQGNSA. With 7 bases clipped from V and 7 bases from J, the junction kept 12 bases outside the gene matches. This CDR3 is built from 15 residues.

The CDR3 is CASSFRLARSLEQFF. For the CDR3, the DNA is TGTGCCAGCAGTTTCCGACTAGCGCGCTCTCTGGAGCAGTTCTTC. This sequence joins TRBV27 and TRBJ2-1; 8 bases are a match to TRBD2. This CDR3 is built from 15 residues. J lost 10 bases, V lost 3 bases, and 11 bases had no gene match. The germline CDR1 and CDR2 sequences are MNHEY and SMNVEV (reference sequence).

CDR3 coding DNA: TGTGCCAGCAGCTCCCGGGGCGGACAGGGGGCCTACGAGCAGTACTTC. This translates into CASSSRGGQGAYEQYF. This chain connects TRBV5-4 to TRBJ2-7, with TRBD1 matching 10 bases. CDR3 length equals 16 residues. Germline V gene sequence: CDR1 SGHNT, CDR2 YYREEE (reference sequence). Unmatched junction bases numbered 8, after V lost 3 bases and J lost 2 bases.

The V call is TRBV7-2, the J call TRBJ1-1; possibly TRBD1 for D (6 bases). V dropped 5 bases and J dropped 1 base, with 14 bases sitting between them. Germline assignment: CDR1 SGHTA and CDR2 FQGNSA. This CDR3 region has 15 residues. Here the CDR3 reads CASSTNRVSNTEAFF. CDR3 nucleotides: TGTGCCAGCAGCACCAACAGGGTCTCGAACACTGAAGCTTTCTTT.